This T cell receptor beta chain was recorded in a study of T cells expressing NK-cell markers. Study overall: Beta-chain profiling covered CD3+CD56+NKG2C+, CD3+CD56+NKG2C- and CD3+CD56-NKG2C+ sorted subsets.

The CDR3 is made up of 17 amino acids. CDR1 and CDR2 (germline): SGHVS, FNYEAQ. The authors generated TCR beta cDNA through 5'RACE template switching with UMIs. TCRdb reanalyzed the 5' RACE reads and collapses them to one entry per CDR3 protein, without DNA. The table gives some 460,000 distinct CDR3 sequences; the top ten clones make up 1.4% to 1.5% of it. The sample taken for sequencing was blood T cells: a sorted CD56 or NKG2C T cell subset, CD4+ or CD8+ T cells, or bulk PBMC T cells (not recorded which). The gene calls are TRBV7-6 and TRBJ2-3; TCRdb's D gene call, TRBD2, goes unchecked for lack of DNA. This clonotype was sampled from a woman aged 45-65 years in good health. CDR3 amino acids: CASSRPLAGGIGDTQYF.